This T cell receptor (beta chain) was observed in a study of blood T cell repertoires in COVID-19. As for the study in general: Samples taken during acute and convalescent COVID-19 were collected in the United States, Italy and Spain. T cells, B-cell-depleted T cells, or PBMCs supplied cDNA or gDNA.

The Seattle patients, enrolled during active infection, were followed longitudinally. Original processing notes: For nucleated cells, counts were estimated from reference gene primer amplification. Only in-frame clones appear in the TCRdb table, and some are missing; sequencing was by immunoSEQ multiplex PCR. V and J calls and clone size are given by that table; D and trimming were obtained from the DNA. The sample has about 250,000 clones, around 91% seen once. The V gene's germline CDR1 is SGHRS and CDR2 YFSETQ. This CDR3 has 13 residues. With 9 bases clipped from V and 6 bases from J, the junction kept 11 bases outside the gene matches.

The V gene is TRBV5-1, the J gene TRBJ1-2, with 7 nucleotides matching TRBD1. This TCR derives from a woman aged 60-75 years with COVID-19, enrolled during active disease. Sequenced: peripheral blood. CDR3 coding DNA: TGCGCCACCCCGCGGGCAGGGGGAAATGGCTACACCTTC. Amino acids: CATPRAGGNGYTF.